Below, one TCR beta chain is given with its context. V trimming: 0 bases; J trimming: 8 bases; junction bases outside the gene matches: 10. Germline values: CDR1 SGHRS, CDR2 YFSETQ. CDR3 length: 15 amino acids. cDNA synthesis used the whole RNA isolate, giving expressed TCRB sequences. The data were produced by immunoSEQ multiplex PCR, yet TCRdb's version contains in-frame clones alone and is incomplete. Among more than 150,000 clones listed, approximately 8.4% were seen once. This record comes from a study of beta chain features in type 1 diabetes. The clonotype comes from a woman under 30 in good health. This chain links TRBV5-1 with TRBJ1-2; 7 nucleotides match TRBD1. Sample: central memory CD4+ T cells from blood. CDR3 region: CASSLVDAGGLGYTF. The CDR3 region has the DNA TGCGCCAGCAGCTTGGTGGATGCAGGGGGTTTGGGCTACACCTTC.